This T cell receptor (beta chain) was sequenced during a study of OX40 agonist ivuxolimab in advanced cancers. Study information: The patients received agonistic anti-OX40 (CD134) antibody ivuxolimab. The study enrolled dose-escalation patients with hepatocellular carcinoma, melanoma, renal cell or head and neck cancer. The study reported partial responses in three patients: one hepatocellular carcinoma, two cutaneous melanoma.

The CDR3 consists of 15 residues. Germline CDR1 and CDR2: LGHNA and YSLEER. V shed 4 bases, J shed 6 bases, and the junction held 8 bases outside the gene matches. This clone was counted once. Its antigen is currently unknown. Study-wide results and limits: Mean expanded clone counts were higher in CD8+ than CD4+ T cells.

The repertoire was sequenced with immunoSEQ multiplex PCR; TCRdb's copy has only in-frame clones and lacks some. In the table there are about 100,000 clones, 85% to 95% of which are singletons. The chain is built from TRBV4-3 and TRBJ1-1; 10 bases fit TRBD1. The sequence was obtained from an adult with an advanced solid tumor such as melanoma, head and neck, liver or kidney cancer. Here the sequenced sample was CD4+ or CD8+ T cells sorted from blood, taken in a trial of the OX40 agonist ivuxolimab. CDR3 in amino acids: CASSPRQGAIAEAFF. The CDR3 coding sequence is TGCGCCAGCAGCCCCAGACAGGGGGCTATAGCTGAAGCTTTCTTT.